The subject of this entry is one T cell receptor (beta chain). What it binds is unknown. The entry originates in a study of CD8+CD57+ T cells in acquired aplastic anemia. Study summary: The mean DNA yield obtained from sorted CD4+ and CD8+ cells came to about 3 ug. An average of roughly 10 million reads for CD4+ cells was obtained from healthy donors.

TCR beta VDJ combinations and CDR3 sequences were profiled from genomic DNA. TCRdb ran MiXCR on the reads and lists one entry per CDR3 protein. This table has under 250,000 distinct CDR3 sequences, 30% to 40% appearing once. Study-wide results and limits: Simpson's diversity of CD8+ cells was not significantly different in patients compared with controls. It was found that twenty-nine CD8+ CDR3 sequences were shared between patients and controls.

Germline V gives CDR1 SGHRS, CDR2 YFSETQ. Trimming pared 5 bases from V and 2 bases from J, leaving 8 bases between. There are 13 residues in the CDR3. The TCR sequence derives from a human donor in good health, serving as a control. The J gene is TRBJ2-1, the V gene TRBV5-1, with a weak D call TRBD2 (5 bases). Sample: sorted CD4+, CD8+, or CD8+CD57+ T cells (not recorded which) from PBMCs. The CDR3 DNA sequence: TGCGCCAGCAGGCCCGGGGCCTACAATGAGCAGTTCTTC. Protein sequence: CASRPGAYNEQFF.